The source of this T cell receptor (beta chain) is a study of blood T cell repertoires in COVID-19. About the research overall: Sites in the United States, Italy and Spain provided acute and convalescent COVID-19 samples.

Germline V lookup: CDR1 MDHEN, CDR2 SYDVKM. CDR3 length: 16 amino acids. V lost 2 bases to trimming and J lost 0 bases, with 13 bases between them. The protocol was immunoSEQ multiplex PCR, while the TCRdb copy is restricted to in-frame clones and leaves out a portion. The sample lists about 300,000 clones; around 84% were seen once. The sequence was collected from a human donor with COVID-19, enrolled during active disease. The donor label of this sample is uncertain. The chain links TRBV28 to TRBJ1-2; D is perhaps TRBD1 (5 bases). The sample comprised peripheral blood. CDR3: CASSLLGGGTNYGYTF. The CDR3 DNA reads TGTGCCAGCAGTTTACTGGGGGGGGGTACTAACTATGGCTACACCTTC.